This TCR beta chain was identified in a study of blood T cell repertoires in COVID-19. The repertoire was sequenced with immunoSEQ multiplex PCR; TCRdb's copy has only in-frame clones and lacks some. This table holds about 370,000 clones, roughly 91% found once. Trimming shortened V by 5 bases and J by 6 bases, and 19 bases separated the two germline ends. In germline, CDR1 is LGHNA, CDR2 YNFKEQ. The CDR3 runs 15 residues. This clone appeared once. Participants, roughly 18 to 90 years old, spanned about 26 US areas. Sequenced sample: PBMCs or T cells enriched from blood (not recorded which). The chain links TRBV4-2 to TRBJ1-1; D not certain. This receptor was obtained from a woman younger than 45 who had recovered from COVID-19. In DNA, the CDR3 is TGTGCCAGCAGCATGGCCCTCGCAGGATACTCTGAAGCTTTCTTT. Protein product: CASSMALAGYSEAFF.